Listed below are T cell receptor beta chains from one sample, sequenced in a study of blood T cell repertoires in COVID-19. Assay used: immunoSEQ multiplex PCR; TCRdb lists only in-frame clones, some missing. The sample contains 65,000 to 70,000 clones, roughly 80% of which appear only once. Sequencing used peripheral blood. Receptors originate from a man aged 55 to 70 with acute or convalescent COVID-19. The CDR3 runs from the conserved cysteine through the conserved F or W. Each record gives: V gene, CDR3 length, D gene, CDR3 protein. A D gene is named only where the DNA matches it firmly.

v_call: TRBV19
cdr3_length: 16
d_call: -
cdr3_aa: CASSMAGVLNSYEQYF

v_call: TRBV3-1/TRBV3-2
cdr3_length: 13
d_call: -
cdr3_aa: CASSLVRVGEQYF

v_call: TRBV18
cdr3_length: 15
d_call: TRBD1
cdr3_aa: CASSPSRTGQDGYTF

v_call: TRBV2
cdr3_length: 14
d_call: TRBD1
cdr3_aa: CASSYRGPNEKLFF

v_call: TRBV12-5
cdr3_length: 17
d_call: -
cdr3_aa: CASGFVGAGYADTEAFF

v_call: TRBV7-2
cdr3_length: 18
d_call: -
cdr3_aa: CASSLLSGGVYSNQPQHF

v_call: TRBV7-2
cdr3_length: 15
d_call: -
cdr3_aa: CASSLGSAQYNEQFF

v_call: TRBV5-6
cdr3_length: 19
d_call: -
cdr3_aa: CASSLAADSTSSGANVLTF

v_call: TRBV6-5
cdr3_length: 16
d_call: TRBD1
cdr3_aa: CASSYSFQGANYGYTF

v_call: TRBV10-3
cdr3_length: 15
d_call: -
cdr3_aa: CAISDQTAYHGGYTF

v_call: TRBV7-3
cdr3_length: 14
d_call: -
cdr3_aa: CASSYTVERNEQFF

v_call: TRBV5-1
cdr3_length: 14
d_call: -
cdr3_aa: CASSSALNNSPLHF

v_call: TRBV6-5
cdr3_length: 16
d_call: -
cdr3_aa: CASSYSGTINGGALHF

v_call: TRBV19
cdr3_length: 15
d_call: TRBD2
cdr3_aa: CASNLRGDTYNEQFF

v_call: TRBV2
cdr3_length: 18
d_call: TRBD2
cdr3_aa: CASSEWGGATLFPDTQYF

v_call: TRBV28
cdr3_length: 16
d_call: TRBD2
cdr3_aa: CASILAGGPVGNEQFF

v_call: TRBV7-6
cdr3_length: 14
d_call: -
cdr3_aa: CASSQGGHHYEQYF

v_call: TRBV5-6
cdr3_length: 16
d_call: -
cdr3_aa: CASSWRVSLLRFEQYF

v_call: TRBV6-5
cdr3_length: 15
d_call: -
cdr3_aa: CASSYSTGFGQPQHF

v_call: TRBV14
cdr3_length: 12
d_call: -
cdr3_aa: CASSQTSYEQFF

v_call: TRBV9
cdr3_length: 16
d_call: TRBD2
cdr3_aa: CASSQRASGTTGELFF

v_call: TRBV18
cdr3_length: 14
d_call: TRBD1
cdr3_aa: CASSSFRDRAQQYF

v_call: TRBV7-9
cdr3_length: 14
d_call: -
cdr3_aa: CASSLEGSRYGYTF